The 30 T cell receptor beta chains below were found in one sample sequenced in a study of blood T cells in healthy people across ages. Next came a second PCR, run for about 7 to 12 cycles, which used a sample-barcoded 5' primer along with a J-beta primer mix. MiXCR, applied by TCRdb to the 5' RACE reads, yields one record per CDR3 protein. Among about a million distinct CDR3 sequences, roughly 48% were seen once, and the ten largest hold 10% to 15%. Specimen: blood. The source is a man aged 25-45 years in good health.

The chain uses TRBV11-2 and TRBJ2-4, with unresolved D. The DNA end lines up better with TRBJ2-7; the J call may be wrong. The CDR3 extends over 13 amino acids. CDR1 is SGHAT, CDR2 FQNNGV, per germline. CDR3 loop: CASSSPSFYEQYF. The CDR3, as DNA: TGTGCCAGCAGTTCCCCTAGTTTTTACGAGCAGTACTTC.

This clonotype was observed a few times. The J gene is TRBJ2-3, the V gene TRBV12-3 or TRBV12-4, with a weak D call TRBD1 (8 bases). The CDR3 spans 14 residues. V lost 11 bases, J lost 4 bases, and 19 bases lay in between. CDR3 in amino acids: CAAGDRGRADTQYF. CDR3 sequence (DNA): TGTGCCGCGGGAGACAGGGGTAGAGCAGATACGCAGTATTTT.

The CDR3, as DNA: TGTGCCAGCAGAAGGGACAGAGAGAGGTCCTACGAGCAGTACTTC. Translating gives CASRRDRERSYEQYF. J is TRBJ2-7 and V is TRBV5-6; TRBD1 aligns across 7 bases. This CDR3 is built from 15 residues. The germline V gene has CDR1 SGHDT and CDR2 YYEEEE. V lost 5 bases and J lost 1; bases outside the gene matches: 9.

V usage is TRBV5-1 and J usage is TRBJ2-1, with D possibly TRBD1 on 5 matching bases. This CDR3 is built from 14 residues. V was pared by 3 bases and J by 5 bases, with 12 bases between. Germline V gives CDR1 SGHRS, CDR2 YFSETQ. As DNA, the CDR3 is TGCGCCAGCAGCTCGGAACAAGGGGACAATGAGCAGTTCTTC. This sequence encodes CASSSEQGDNEQFF.

This clonotype has just a few counts. This chain uses TRBV9 with TRBJ2-7; TRBD1 or TRBD2 may be the D gene (6 bases each). Deletions cut 0 bases from V and 6 bases from J, with 16 bases between. Per the germline V gene, CDR1 is SGDLS and CDR2 is YYNGEE. The CDR3 spans 15 residues. CDR3 coding DNA: TGTGCCAGCAGCGTAGCTCACGTACAGGGAGGCGAGCAGTACTTC. This encodes CASSVAHVQGGEQYF.

This clonotype was picked up one time. J is TRBJ1-2 and V is TRBV27; 7 bases line up with TRBD1. The J segment lost 6 bases and the V segment lost 3 bases, leaving 4 bases of the junction unmatched. Germline CDR1 reads MNHEY; CDR2 reads SMNVEV (reference sequence). The CDR3 runs 13 residues. In DNA form, the CDR3 reads TGTGCCAGCAGTTTCCGACAGGGTCATGGCTACACCTTC. It is translated as CASSFRQGHGYTF.

The table lists this clonotype with a count of one. The chain links TRBV29-1 to TRBJ1-2, with D possibly matching TRBD1 (5 bases). There are 13 residues in the CDR3. Trimming took off 6 bases at V and 7 bases at J, with 18 bases between the two ends. The germline V gene encodes CDR1 SQVTM and CDR2 ANQGSEA. As DNA, the CDR3 is TGCAGCGTGGGAAAATTCGGGACGGTTGGCTACACCTTC. It is translated as CSVGKFGTVGYTF. Looking up the rest from reference TRBV29-1 and TRBJ1-2 gives the full variable domain: SAVISQKPSRDICQRGTSLTIQCQVDSQVTMMFWYRQQPGQSLTLIATANQGSEATYESGFVIDKFPISRPNLTFSTLTVSNMSPEDSSIYLCSVGKFGTVGYTFGSGTRLTVV.

As DNA, the CDR3 is TGTGCCAGCAGCCGGGAGGAAGGGAATTCACCCCTCCACTTT. This translates into CASSREEGNSPLHF. The chain joins TRBV5-4 to TRBJ1-6, with D uncertain. CDR1 is SGHNT and CDR2 is YYREEE in the germline V gene (reference sequence). Between the trimmed V and J ends, which lost 4 bases and 7 bases, there was a span of 12 bases. The CDR3 totals 14 residues.

The rearrangement uses TRBV20-1 and TRBJ1-1, with TRBD1 identical over 7 bases. The V gene end was trimmed by 1 base and the J gene end by 2 bases; junction bases not matched to a gene: 1. The CDR3 runs 13 residues. The V gene's germline CDR1 is DFQATT and CDR2 SNEGSKA (reference sequence). The CDR3 DNA reads TGCAGTGCTAGAGGGACAGGCAACACTGAAGCTTTCTTT. This sequence encodes CSARGTGNTEAFF.

The V gene is TRBV30, the J gene TRBJ1-4; unclear D gene. The CDR3 is 12 amino acids. Germline CDR1 GTSNPN, CDR2 SVGIG (reference sequence). V was clipped by 7 bases and J by 3 bases, with 9 bases between them. CDR3 bases: TGTGCCTTTGGTCCATCTAATGAAAAACTGTTTTTT. Protein product: CAFGPSNEKLFF.

This clonotype was counted a single time. V and J are TRBV29-1 and TRBJ1-2; the D gene is possibly TRBD1 (6 bases). The CDR3 runs 12 residues. Germline V gene lookup returns CDR1 SQVTM and CDR2 ANQGSEA. V lost 4 bases and J lost 3, with 9 bases in between. In DNA, the CDR3 is TGCAGCGTTGTGGGGGCGGACTATGGCTACACCTTC. This sequence encodes CSVVGADYGYTF.

A note on this clonotype: At one end the junction does not follow the germline gene, possibly because of a read error. V and J are TRBV6-5 and TRBJ1-2; no reliable D call. CDR3 length: 13 residues. Germline values: CDR1 MNHEY, CDR2 SVGAGI. This chain's CDR3 is CASGYSQSYGYTF. CDR3 nucleotides: TGTGCCAGCGGTTACTCACAGTCCTATGGCTACACCTTC.

The chain couples TRBV7-2 to TRBJ2-5; D uncertain. The CDR3 runs to 14 residues. Trimming cost V 2 bases and J 4 bases, with 11 bases left between them. From germline, CDR1 is SGHTA and CDR2 FQGNSA. CDR3 region: CASSLQQIVETQYF. Here the CDR3 DNA reads TGTGCCAGCAGCTTACAGCAGATAGTAGAGACCCAGTACTTC.

The chain carries TRBV4-3 and TRBJ2-2; the match to TRBD1 covers 7 bases. Germline assignment: CDR1 LGHNA and CDR2 YSLEER. There are 13 residues in the CDR3. Losses at the gene ends were 2 bases for V and 9 bases for J; bases not matched to a gene: 3. The CDR3 bases are TGCGCCAGCAGCCAATTGACAGGGTGGGAGCTGTTTTTT. Translated: CASSQLTGWELFF.

The chain is built from TRBV5-1 and TRBJ1-2; D perhaps matches TRBD1 (5 bases). V lost 7 bases and J lost 8, with 12 bases in between. The germline V gene has CDR1 SGHRS and CDR2 YFSETQ. The CDR3 consists of 11 residues. CDR3 loop: CASSRGSGYTF. CDR3 in DNA: TGCGCCAGCTCGCGGGGCTCGGGCTACACCTTC.

V gene TRBV7-6 combines with J gene TRBJ2-5, with TRBD1 as a possible D gene (5 bases). The DNA end favors TRBJ2-7, so the J call may be wrong. Germline V gives CDR1 SGHVS, CDR2 FNYEAQ. The CDR3 has 13 amino acids. This chain's CDR3 is CASSLERRGEQYF. The CDR3 region has the DNA TGTGCCAGCAGCTTAGAGAGAAGGGGCGAGCAGTACTTC.

This clonotype was found many times. This rearrangement joins TRBV5-1 to TRBJ2-7; D not resolved. Germline V gene lookup returns CDR1 SGHRS and CDR2 YFSETQ. The CDR3 covers 14 residues. V was clipped by 0 bases and J by 0 bases, with 7 bases between them. The CDR3 reads CASSLEATSYEQYF. For the CDR3, the DNA is TGCGCCAGCAGCTTGGAAGCGACCTCCTACGAGCAGTACTTC.

This clonotype was found a few times. This chain uses TRBV5-5 with TRBJ2-1; 12 positions match TRBD2. The CDR3 is 17 amino acids. Trimming cost V 2 bases and J 0 bases; bases outside gene matches: 3. In germline, CDR1 is SGHKS, CDR2 YYEKEE (reference sequence). The CDR3 sequence: CASSLASGGVSYNEQFF. The CDR3 DNA is TGTGCCAGCAGCTTAGCTAGCGGGGGGGTCTCCTACAATGAGCAGTTCTTC.

About this clonotype: One junction end disagrees with the germline gene, perhaps due to a read error. The rearrangement joins TRBV20-1 to TRBJ2-1; 10 nucleotides line up with TRBD2. Germline lookup yields CDR1 DFQATT and CDR2 SNEGSKA (reference sequence). This CDR3 contains 18 residues. CDR3 sequence (DNA): TGCAGTGCTAGCCCAGTCGATAGCGGGGGGTCTTTCTACAATGAACAGTTCTTC. Residues: CSASPVDSGGSFYNEQFF.

Written as DNA, the CDR3 is TGCGCCAGCAGCCCGACCTCGAATCAGCCCCAGCATTTT. Translating gives CASSPTSNQPQHF. The chain joins TRBV4-1 to TRBJ1-5; D not resolved. CDR3 size: 13 residues. Trimming pared 4 bases from V and 4 bases from J, leaving 8 bases between. Germline assignment: CDR1 MGHRA and CDR2 YSYEKL.

This chain joins TRBV7-2 and TRBJ2-5; D uncertain. The end of the DNA aligns better with TRBJ2-7, so the J call may be wrong. Looked up from germline, CDR1 is SGHTA and CDR2 is FQGNSA. The CDR3 runs 12 residues. CDR3 sequence reads: CASSQPNYEQYF. CDR3 coding DNA: TGTGCCAGCAGCCAACCTAATTACGAGCAGTACTTC.

In this sample, this clonotype turned up a few times. This chain links TRBV5-1 with TRBJ1-2; D gene uncertain. V was cut by 3 bases and J by 1 base, with 10 bases left in between. The CDR3 length is 14 residues. Per germline, CDR1 SGHRS and CDR2 YFSETQ. The CDR3 DNA reads TGCGCCAGCAGCTGGGGTGAGGATAACTATGGCTACACCTTC. As protein: CASSWGEDNYGYTF.

V and J are TRBV20-1 and TRBJ1-6; 10 bases align to TRBD1. Per germline, CDR1 DFQATT and CDR2 SNEGSKA (reference sequence). CDR3 size: 17 residues. The V segment lost 3 bases and the J segment 3 bases; nucleotides outside the gene matches: 8. CDR3 in amino acids: CSARLPTGGLYNSPLHF. Written as DNA, the CDR3 is TGCAGTGCTAGGCTGCCGACAGGGGGCCTCTATAATTCACCCCTCCACTTT.

The genes are TRBV5-1 and TRBJ2-5, with D possibly matching TRBD1 (6 bases). The germline gives CDR1 SGHRS, CDR2 YFSETQ. The CDR3 loop spans 15 amino acids. V lost 0 bases, J lost 1 base, and 10 bases lay in between. The CDR3 loop is CASSLAGQSQETQYF. The DNA for the CDR3 is TGCGCCAGCAGCTTGGCCGGACAGAGCCAAGAGACCCAGTACTTC.

The genes are TRBV7-2 and TRBJ2-3; 8 bases map to TRBD2. The ends lost 3 bases at V and 9 bases at J; junction bases unmatched: 17. Germline loops: CDR1 SGHTA, CDR2 FQGNSA. This CDR3 is 17 amino acids long. CDR3 nucleotides: TGTGCCAGCAGCTTCGATCTAGCGGGCGGTGGGCCTATGACGCAGTATTTT. It is translated as CASSFDLAGGGPMTQYF.

V and J are TRBV7-2 and TRBJ2-3, with a possible D match to TRBD2 (5 bases). Germline CDR1 is SGHTA and CDR2 is FQGNSA. V lost 5 bases and J lost 6, with 12 bases in between. CDR3 size: 13 residues. The CDR3 nucleotides read TGTGCCAGCAGCCTAAACCCGGGGGATACGCAGTATTTT. This sequence encodes CASSLNPGDTQYF. Based on the CDR3 plus reference TRBV7-2 and TRBJ2-3, the full variable domain is GAGVSQSPSNKVTEKGKDVELRCDPISGHTALYWYRQSLGQGLEFLIYFQGNSAPDKSGLPSDRFSAERTGGSVSTLTIQRTQQEDSAVYLCASSLNPGDTQYFGPGTRLTVL.

This clonotype was seen a few times. The genes are TRBV3-1 and TRBJ2-7; 7 bases line up with TRBD1. V dropped 6 bases and J dropped 0; count of bases not matched to a gene: 5. Germline lookup yields CDR1 LGHDT and CDR2 YNNKEL (reference sequence). CDR3 length equals 14 residues. In DNA, the CDR3 is TGTGCCAGCAGGACGACAGGGAGCTCCTACGAGCAGTACTTC. It specifies CASRTTGSSYEQYF.

Note on this clonotype: As the CDR3 is not closed by the conserved phenylalanine or tryptophan, this likely results from a read error. The chain uses TRBV5-1 and TRBJ2-1; 10 bases agree with TRBD2. Germline CDR1 reads SGHRS; CDR2 reads YFSETQ. This CDR3 is 14 amino acids long. Germline trimming cut 1 base from V and 7 bases from J; bases unmatched to any gene: 2. CDR3 sequence: CASSLTSGKNEQFL. The CDR3 DNA is TGCGCCAGCAGCTTGACTAGCGGGAAGAATGAGCAGTTCCTC.

This clonotype was detected only a few times. The chain employs TRBV28 and TRBJ2-3; TRBD2 matches at 8 bases. Germline V lookup: CDR1 MDHEN, CDR2 SYDVKM. CDR3 length equals 16 residues. J lost 1 base, V lost 6 bases, and 9 bases had no gene match. Here the CDR3 DNA reads TGTGCCAGCAGCCCCCTTTCAGCGGGGGGCACAGATACGCAGTATTTT. It translates to CASSPLSAGGTDTQYF. Full variable domain (rest looked up from reference TRBV28 and TRBJ2-3): DVKVTQSSRYLVKRTGEKVFLECVQDMDHENMFWYRQDPGLGLRLIYFSYDVKMKEKGDIPEGYSVSREKKERFSLILESASTNQTSMYLCASSPLSAGGTDTQYFGPGTRLTVL.

In its sample, this clonotype was seen once. This rearrangement joins TRBV28 to TRBJ2-7; the D is unclear. The germline gives CDR1 MDHEN, CDR2 SYDVKM. The CDR3 length is 16 residues. Between the trimmed V and J ends, which lost 6 bases and 4 bases, there was a span of 22 bases. CDR3 loop: CASSHSAAGRAYEQYF. CDR3 coding DNA: TGTGCCAGCAGCCACTCCGCAGCCGGACGGGCTTACGAGCAGTACTTC.